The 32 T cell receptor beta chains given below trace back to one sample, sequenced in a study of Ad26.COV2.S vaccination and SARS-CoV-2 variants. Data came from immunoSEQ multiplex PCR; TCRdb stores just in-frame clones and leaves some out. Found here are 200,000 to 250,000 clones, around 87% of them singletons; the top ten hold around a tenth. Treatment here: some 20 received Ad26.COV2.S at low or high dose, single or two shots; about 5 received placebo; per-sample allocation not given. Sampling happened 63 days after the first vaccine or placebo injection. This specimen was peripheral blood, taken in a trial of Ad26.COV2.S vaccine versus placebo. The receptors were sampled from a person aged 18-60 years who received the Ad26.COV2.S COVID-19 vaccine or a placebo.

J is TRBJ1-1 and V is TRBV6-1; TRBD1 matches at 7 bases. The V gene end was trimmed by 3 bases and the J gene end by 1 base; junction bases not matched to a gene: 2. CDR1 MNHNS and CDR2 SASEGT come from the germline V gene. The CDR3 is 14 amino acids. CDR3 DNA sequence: TGTGCCAGCAGTGATCGACAGGGGAACACTGAAGCTTTCTTT. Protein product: CASSDRQGNTEAFF.

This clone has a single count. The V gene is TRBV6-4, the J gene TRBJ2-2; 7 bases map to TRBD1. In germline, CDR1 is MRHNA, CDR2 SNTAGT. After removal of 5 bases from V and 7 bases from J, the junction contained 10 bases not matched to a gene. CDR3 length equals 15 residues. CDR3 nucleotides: TGTGCCAGCAGTCCGAAGACAGGGCACCACGGGGAGCTGTTTTTT. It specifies CASSPKTGHHGELFF.

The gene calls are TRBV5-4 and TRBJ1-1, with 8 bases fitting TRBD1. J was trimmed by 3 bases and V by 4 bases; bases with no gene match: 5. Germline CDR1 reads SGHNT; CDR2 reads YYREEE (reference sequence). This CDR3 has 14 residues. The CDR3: CASSAPGQDTEAFF. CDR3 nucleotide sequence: TGTGCCAGCAGCGCACCGGGACAGGACACTGAAGCTTTCTTT.

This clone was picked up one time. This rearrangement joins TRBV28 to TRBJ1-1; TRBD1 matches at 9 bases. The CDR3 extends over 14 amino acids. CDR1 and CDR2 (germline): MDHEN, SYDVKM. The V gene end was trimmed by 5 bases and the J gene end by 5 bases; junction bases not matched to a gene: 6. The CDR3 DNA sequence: TGTGCCAGCAGTCCTGACAGGGGGGGGACTGAAGCTTTCTTT. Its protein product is CASSPDRGGTEAFF.

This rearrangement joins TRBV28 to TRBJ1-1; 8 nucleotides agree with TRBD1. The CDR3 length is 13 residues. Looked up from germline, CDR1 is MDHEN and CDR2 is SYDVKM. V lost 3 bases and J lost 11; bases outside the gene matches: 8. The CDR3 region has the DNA TGTGCCAGCAGTTTGGGACAGGCGGTGATGGCTTTCTTT. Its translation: CASSLGQAVMAFF.

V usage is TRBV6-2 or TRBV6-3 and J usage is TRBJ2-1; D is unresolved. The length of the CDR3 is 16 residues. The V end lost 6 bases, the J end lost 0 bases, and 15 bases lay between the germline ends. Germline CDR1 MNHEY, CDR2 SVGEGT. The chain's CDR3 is CASSRSFSSSYNEQFF. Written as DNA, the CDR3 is TGTGCCAGCAGCCGATCTTTTAGTAGCTCCTACAATGAGCAGTTCTTC.

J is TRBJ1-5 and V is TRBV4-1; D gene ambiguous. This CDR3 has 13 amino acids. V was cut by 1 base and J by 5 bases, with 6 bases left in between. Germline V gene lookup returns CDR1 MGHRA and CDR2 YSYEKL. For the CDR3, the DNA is TGCGCCAGCAGCCAAGTTGGGGATCAGCCCCAGCATTTT. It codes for CASSQVGDQPQHF.

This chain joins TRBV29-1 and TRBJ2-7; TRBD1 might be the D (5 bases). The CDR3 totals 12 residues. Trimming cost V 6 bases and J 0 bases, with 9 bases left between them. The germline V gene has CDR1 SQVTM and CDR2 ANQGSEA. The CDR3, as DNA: TGCAGCGTGACAGTTACCTCCTACGAGCAGTACTTC. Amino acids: CSVTVTSYEQYF.

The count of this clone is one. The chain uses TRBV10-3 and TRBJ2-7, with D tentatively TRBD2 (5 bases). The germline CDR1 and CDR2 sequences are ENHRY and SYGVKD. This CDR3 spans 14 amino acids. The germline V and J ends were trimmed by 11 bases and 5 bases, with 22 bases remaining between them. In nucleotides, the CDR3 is TGTGCCGCACAACTCGAGAGGGAAGGTAACGAGCAGTACTTC. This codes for CAAQLEREGNEQYF.

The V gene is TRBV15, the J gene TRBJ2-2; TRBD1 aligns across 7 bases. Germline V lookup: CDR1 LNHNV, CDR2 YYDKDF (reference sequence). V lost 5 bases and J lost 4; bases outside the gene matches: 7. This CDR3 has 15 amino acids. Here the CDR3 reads CATSSTNRGTGELFF. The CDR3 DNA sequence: TGTGCCACCAGCTCGACTAACAGGGGCACCGGGGAGCTGTTTTTT.

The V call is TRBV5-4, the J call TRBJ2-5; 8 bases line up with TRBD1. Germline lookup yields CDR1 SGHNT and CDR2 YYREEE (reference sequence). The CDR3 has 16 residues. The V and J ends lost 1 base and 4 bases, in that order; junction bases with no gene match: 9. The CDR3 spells CASSLLGQGGLETQYF. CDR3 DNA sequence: TGTGCCAGCAGCTTGCTCGGACAGGGAGGACTAGAGACCCAGTACTTC.

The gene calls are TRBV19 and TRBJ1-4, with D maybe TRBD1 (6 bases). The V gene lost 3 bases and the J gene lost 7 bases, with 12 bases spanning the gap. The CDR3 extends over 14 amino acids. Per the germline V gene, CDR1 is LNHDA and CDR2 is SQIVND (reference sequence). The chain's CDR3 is CASSIGQPGEKLFF. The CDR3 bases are TGTGCCAGTAGTATTGGACAGCCAGGTGAAAAACTGTTTTTT.

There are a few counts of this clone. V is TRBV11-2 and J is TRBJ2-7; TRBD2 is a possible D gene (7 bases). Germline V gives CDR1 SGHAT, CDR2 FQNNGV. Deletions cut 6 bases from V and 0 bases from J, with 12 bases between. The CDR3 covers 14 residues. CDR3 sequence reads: CASSRGDTSYEQYF. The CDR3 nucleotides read TGTGCCAGCAGTCGGGGGGACACCTCCTACGAGCAGTACTTC.

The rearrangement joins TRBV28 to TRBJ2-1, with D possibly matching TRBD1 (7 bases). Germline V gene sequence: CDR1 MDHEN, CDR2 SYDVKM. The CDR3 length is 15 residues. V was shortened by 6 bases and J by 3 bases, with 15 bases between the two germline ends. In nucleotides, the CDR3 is TGTGCCAGCAGCCTCCAGGGGGGTGGCTACAATGAGCAGTTCTTC. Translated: CASSLQGGGYNEQFF. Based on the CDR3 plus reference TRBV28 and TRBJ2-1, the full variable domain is DVKVTQSSRYLVKRTGEKVFLECVQDMDHENMFWYRQDPGLGLRLIYFSYDVKMKEKGDIPEGYSVSREKKERFSLILESASTNQTSMYLCASSLQGGGYNEQFFGPGTRLTVL.

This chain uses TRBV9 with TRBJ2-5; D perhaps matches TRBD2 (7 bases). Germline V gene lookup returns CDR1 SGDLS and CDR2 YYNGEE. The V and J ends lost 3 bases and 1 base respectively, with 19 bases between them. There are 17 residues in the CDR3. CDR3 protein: CASSERGGQTLQETQYF. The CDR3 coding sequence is TGTGCCAGCAGCGAGAGGGGGGGTCAGACCCTCCAAGAGACCCAGTACTTC.

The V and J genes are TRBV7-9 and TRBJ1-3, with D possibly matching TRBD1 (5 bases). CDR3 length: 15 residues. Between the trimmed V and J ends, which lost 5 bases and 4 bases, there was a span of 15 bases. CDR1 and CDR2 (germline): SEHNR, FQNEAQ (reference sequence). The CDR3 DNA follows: TGTGCCAGCAGCCCACCCGGGACCTACGGAAACACCATATATTTT. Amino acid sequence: CASSPPGTYGNTIYF.

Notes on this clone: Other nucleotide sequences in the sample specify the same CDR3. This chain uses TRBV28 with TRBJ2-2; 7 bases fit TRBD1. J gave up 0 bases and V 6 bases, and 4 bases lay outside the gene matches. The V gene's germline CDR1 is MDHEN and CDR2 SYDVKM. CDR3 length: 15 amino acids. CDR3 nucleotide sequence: TGTGCCAGCAGCCCCGGGACAGCGAACACCGGGGAGCTGTTTTTT. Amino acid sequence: CASSPGTANTGELFF.

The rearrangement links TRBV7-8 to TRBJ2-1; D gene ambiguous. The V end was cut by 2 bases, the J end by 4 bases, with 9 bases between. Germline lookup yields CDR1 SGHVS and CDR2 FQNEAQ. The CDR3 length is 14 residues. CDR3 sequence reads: CASSLPTRYNEQFF. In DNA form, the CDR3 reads TGTGCCAGCAGCTTACCAACAAGGTACAATGAGCAGTTCTTC. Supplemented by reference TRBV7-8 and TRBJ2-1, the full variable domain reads GAGVSQSPRYKVAKRGQDVALRCDPISGHVSLFWYQQALGQGPEFLTYFQNEAQLDKSGLPSDRFFAERPEGSVSTLKIQRTQQEDSAVYLCASSLPTRYNEQFFGPGTRLTVL.

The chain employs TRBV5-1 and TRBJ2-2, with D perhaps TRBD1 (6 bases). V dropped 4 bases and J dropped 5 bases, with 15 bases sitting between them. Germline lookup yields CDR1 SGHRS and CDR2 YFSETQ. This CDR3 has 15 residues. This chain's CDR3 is CASSPTGTSTGELFF. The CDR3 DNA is TGCGCCAGCAGCCCGACCGGGACATCGACCGGGGAGCTGTTTTTT.

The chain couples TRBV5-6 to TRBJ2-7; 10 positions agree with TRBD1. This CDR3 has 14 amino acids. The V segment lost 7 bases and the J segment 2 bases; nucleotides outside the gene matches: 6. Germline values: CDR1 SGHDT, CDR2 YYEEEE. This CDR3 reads CASGGQGIAYEQYF. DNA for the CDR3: TGTGCCAGCGGGGGACAGGGGATCGCCTACGAGCAGTACTTC.

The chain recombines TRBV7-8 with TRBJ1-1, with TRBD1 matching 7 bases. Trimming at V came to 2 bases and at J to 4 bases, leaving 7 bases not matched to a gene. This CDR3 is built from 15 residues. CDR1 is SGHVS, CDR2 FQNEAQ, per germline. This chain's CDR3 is CASSLTGQWVTEAFF. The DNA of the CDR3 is TGTGCCAGCAGCTTAACGGGACAGTGGGTCACTGAAGCTTTCTTT.

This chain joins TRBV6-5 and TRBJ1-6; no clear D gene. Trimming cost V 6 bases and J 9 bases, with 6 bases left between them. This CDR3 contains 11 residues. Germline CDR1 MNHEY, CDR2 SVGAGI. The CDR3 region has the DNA TGTGCCAGCAGCTGGAGTTCACCCCTCCACTTT. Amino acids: CASSWSSPLHF.

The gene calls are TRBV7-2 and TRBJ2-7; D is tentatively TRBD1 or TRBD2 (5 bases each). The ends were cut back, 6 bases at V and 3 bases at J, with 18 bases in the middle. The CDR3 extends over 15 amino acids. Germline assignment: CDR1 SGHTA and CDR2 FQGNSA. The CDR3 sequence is CASSREGRAIYEQYF. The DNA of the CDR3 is TGTGCCAGCAGTCGCGAGGGCAGGGCGATCTACGAGCAGTACTTC.

The CDR3 sequence is CASSSGTLNTEAFF. Written as DNA, the CDR3 is TGTGCCAGCAGCTCCGGGACACTCAACACTGAAGCTTTCTTT. V usage is TRBV5-4 and J usage is TRBJ1-1, with a possible D match to TRBD1 (6 bases). The CDR3 runs 14 residues. Germline V lookup: CDR1 SGHNT, CDR2 YYREEE (reference sequence). V dropped 3 bases and J dropped 2 bases, with 11 bases sitting between them.

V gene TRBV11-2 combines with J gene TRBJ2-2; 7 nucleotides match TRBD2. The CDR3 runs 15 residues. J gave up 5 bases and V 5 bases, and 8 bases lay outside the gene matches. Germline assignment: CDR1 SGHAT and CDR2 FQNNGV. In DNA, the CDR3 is TGTGCCAGCAGCCCCCGGCGGGAGTTGACCGGGGAGCTGTTTTTT. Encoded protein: CASSPRRELTGELFF. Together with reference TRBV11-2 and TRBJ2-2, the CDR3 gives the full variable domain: EAGVAQSPRYKIIEKRQSVAFWCNPISGHATLYWYQQILGQGPKLLIQFQNNGVVDDSQLPKDRFSAERLKGVDSTLKIQPAKLEDSAVYLCASSPRRELTGELFFGEGSRLTVL.

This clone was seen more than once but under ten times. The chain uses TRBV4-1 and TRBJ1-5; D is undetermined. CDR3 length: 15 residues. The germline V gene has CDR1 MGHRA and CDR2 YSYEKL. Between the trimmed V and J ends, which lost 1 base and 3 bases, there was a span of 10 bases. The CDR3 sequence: CASSQGTRDNQPQHF. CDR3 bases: TGCGCCAGCAGCCAAGGAACACGCGACAATCAGCCCCAGCATTTT.

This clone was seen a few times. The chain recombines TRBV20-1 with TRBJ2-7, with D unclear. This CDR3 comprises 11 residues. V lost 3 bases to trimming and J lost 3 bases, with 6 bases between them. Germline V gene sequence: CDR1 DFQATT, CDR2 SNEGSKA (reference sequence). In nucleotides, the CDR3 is TGCAGTGCTAGTTTTCACTACGAGCAGTACTTC. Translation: CSASFHYEQYF.

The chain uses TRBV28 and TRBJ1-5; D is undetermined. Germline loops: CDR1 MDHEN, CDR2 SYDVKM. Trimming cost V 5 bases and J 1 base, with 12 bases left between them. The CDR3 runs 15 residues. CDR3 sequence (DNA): TGTGCCAGCAGTAGCCCGGCGGCGAGCAATCAGCCCCAGCATTTT. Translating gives CASSSPAASNQPQHF.

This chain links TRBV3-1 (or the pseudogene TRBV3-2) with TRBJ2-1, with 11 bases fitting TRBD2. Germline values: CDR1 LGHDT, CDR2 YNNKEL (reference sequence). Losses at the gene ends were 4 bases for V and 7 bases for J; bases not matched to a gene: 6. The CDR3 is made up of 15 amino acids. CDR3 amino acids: CASSRSGGAGNEQFF. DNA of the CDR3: TGTGCCAGCAGCCGTAGCGGGGGGGCAGGGAATGAGCAGTTCTTC.

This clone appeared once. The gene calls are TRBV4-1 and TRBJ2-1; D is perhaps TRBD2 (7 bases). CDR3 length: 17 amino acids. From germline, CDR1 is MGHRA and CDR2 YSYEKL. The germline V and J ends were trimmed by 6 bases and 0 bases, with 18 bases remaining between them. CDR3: CASRTGGLTSSYNEQFF. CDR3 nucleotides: TGCGCCAGCAGGACGGGGGGCCTAACGAGCTCCTACAATGAGCAGTTCTTC.

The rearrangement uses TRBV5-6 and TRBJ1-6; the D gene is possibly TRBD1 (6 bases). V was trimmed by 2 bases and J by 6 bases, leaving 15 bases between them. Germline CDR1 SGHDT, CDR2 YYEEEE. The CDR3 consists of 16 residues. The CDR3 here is CASSFLTDSGNSPLHF. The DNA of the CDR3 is TGTGCCAGCAGCTTCCTCACGGACAGTGGTAATTCACCCCTCCACTTT. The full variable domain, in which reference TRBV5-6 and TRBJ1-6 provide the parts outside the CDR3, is DAGVTQSPTHLIKTRGQQVTLRCSPKSGHDTVSWYQQALGQGPQFIFQYYEEEERQRGNFPDRFSGHQFPNYSSELNVNALLLGDSALYLCASSFLTDSGNSPLHFGNGTRLTVT.

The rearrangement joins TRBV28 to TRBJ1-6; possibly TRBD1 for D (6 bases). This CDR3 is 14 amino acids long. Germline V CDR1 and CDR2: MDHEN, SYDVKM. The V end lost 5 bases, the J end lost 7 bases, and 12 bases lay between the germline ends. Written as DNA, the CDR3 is TGTGCCAGCAGTGCGGGACAAGCAAATTCACCCCTCCACTTT. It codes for CASSAGQANSPLHF.